The sequence of this T cell receptor (beta chain) was determined in a study of blood T cell repertoires in COVID-19. On the study more broadly: Samples taken during acute and convalescent COVID-19 were collected in the United States, Italy and Spain. In each case, the material was cDNA or gDNA derived from T cells, B-cell-depleted T cells, or PBMCs.

Germline V gene lookup returns CDR1 LNHDA and CDR2 SQIVND (reference sequence). The CDR3 sequence is 17 residues long. The V gene lost 6 bases and the J gene lost 4 bases, with 24 bases spanning the gap. This clone was detected a few times. Authors' methods: Reference gene primer amplification yielded estimated nucleated cell counts. Clones were sequenced by immunoSEQ multiplex PCR, and TCRdb holds only the in-frame ones, with some missing. V and J calls and clone size come straight from that table; D and trimming were deduced from the DNA. Of about 120,000 clones detected, roughly 80% appear once; the ten largest clones hold roughly 5%.

This receptor was obtained from a man between 60 and 75 years old with acute or convalescent COVID-19. This rearrangement joins TRBV19 to TRBJ1-1, with D maybe TRBD1 (6 bases). The sequenced sample consisted of peripheral blood. The CDR3 is CASRRLPMGASVTEAFF. The CDR3 bases are TGTGCCAGTAGGCGGCTCCCAATGGGGGCGTCGGTCACTGAAGCTTTCTTT.